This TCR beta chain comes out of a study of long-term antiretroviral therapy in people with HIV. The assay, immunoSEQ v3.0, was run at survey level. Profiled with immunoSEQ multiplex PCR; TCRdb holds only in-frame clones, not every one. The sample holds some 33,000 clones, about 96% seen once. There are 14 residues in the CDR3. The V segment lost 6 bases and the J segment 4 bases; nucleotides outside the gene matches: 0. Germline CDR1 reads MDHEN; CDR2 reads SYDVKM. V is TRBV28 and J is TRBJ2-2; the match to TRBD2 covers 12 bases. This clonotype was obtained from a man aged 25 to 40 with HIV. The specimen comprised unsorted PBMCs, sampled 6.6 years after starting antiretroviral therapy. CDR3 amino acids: CASRGLAGTGELFF. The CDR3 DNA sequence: TGTGCCAGCAGGGGACTAGCGGGCACCGGGGAGCTGTTTTTT.